A single sample is the source of the 10 T cell receptor beta chains below, sequenced in a study of blood T cell repertoires in COVID-19. TCRdb's table, derived via immunoSEQ multiplex PCR, lists solely in-frame clones and lacks some. The sample lists approximately 220,000 clones, 86% occurring once. Material for sequencing was PBMCs or T cells enriched from blood (not recorded which). Receptors were obtained from a woman between 35 and 50 years old with acute COVID-19.

The chain couples TRBV6-5 to TRBJ1-1; TRBD1 matches 7 bases. The germline V gene encodes CDR1 MNHEY and CDR2 SVGAGI. J was trimmed by 7 bases and V by 6 bases; bases with no gene match: 11. CDR3 length: 14 amino acids. The CDR3 DNA sequence: TGTGCCAGCAGCAGTGAAGGAGGGACAGTTGAAGCTTTCTTT. This gives the protein CASSSEGGTVEAFF.

The chain combines TRBV7-2 with TRBJ1-6, with 9 bases matching TRBD1. This CDR3 spans 17 amino acids. The germline V gene has CDR1 SGHTA and CDR2 FQGNSA. V was pared by 0 bases and J by 4 bases, with 4 bases of the junction left unmatched. CDR3: CASSLALQGAYNSPLHF. In DNA form, the CDR3 reads TGTGCCAGCAGCTTAGCTTTACAGGGGGCGTATAATTCACCCCTCCACTTT. The full variable domain, in which reference TRBV7-2 and TRBJ1-6 provide the parts outside the CDR3, is GAGVSQSPSNKVTEKGKDVELRCDPISGHTALYWYRQSLGQGLEFLIYFQGNSAPDKSGLPSDRFSAERTGGSVSTLTIQRTQQEDSAVYLCASSLALQGAYNSPLHFGNGTRLTVT.

The V gene is TRBV6-5, the J gene TRBJ1-2; perhaps TRBD1 as D (6 bases). V was trimmed by 7 bases and J by 2 bases, leaving 11 bases between them. The CDR3 is 13 residues long. The germline V gene encodes CDR1 MNHEY and CDR2 SVGAGI. The DNA of the CDR3 is TGTGCCAGCACCCTAACAGGGAACTATGGCTACACCTTC. Protein sequence: CASTLTGNYGYTF.

The V and J genes are TRBV10-3 and TRBJ2-1, with D tentatively TRBD1 (5 bases). Trimming left V 6 bases short and J 8 bases short, with 14 bases between. The germline gives CDR1 ENHRY, CDR2 SYGVKD. This CDR3 is built from 13 residues. CDR3 coding DNA: TGTGCCATCAGAAACGACAGAAGCGATGAGCAGTTCTTC. Translated, it gives CAIRNDRSDEQFF.

The chain recombines TRBV7-6 with TRBJ2-1; a possible D gene is TRBD1 (5 bases). CDR1 SGHVS and CDR2 FNYEAQ come from the germline V gene. Between the trimmed V and J ends, which lost 1 base and 2 bases, there was a span of 15 bases. The CDR3 sequence is 17 residues long. The chain's CDR3 is CASSLVSSQGPYNEQFF. The CDR3 DNA reads TGTGCCAGCAGCTTAGTTTCCAGTCAGGGCCCCTACAATGAGCAGTTCTTC.

On this clone: Additional DNA sequences in this sample encode the identical CDR3. This chain links TRBV5-1 with TRBJ2-3; 7 nucleotides line up with TRBD1. Germline V gives CDR1 SGHRS, CDR2 YFSETQ. The CDR3 has 14 residues. V lost 3 bases, J lost 1 base, and 2 bases stayed unmatched. The CDR3 region has the DNA TGCGCCAGCAGCTCCGGACAGGGCACAGATACGCAGTATTTT. This encodes CASSSGQGTDTQYF.

V usage is TRBV18 and J usage is TRBJ1-5, with a tentative D call TRBD1 (5 bases). Germline lookup yields CDR1 KGHSH and CDR2 LQKENI. V lost 3 bases to trimming and J lost 6 bases, with 18 bases between them. The CDR3 sequence is 16 residues long. CDR3 bases: TGTGCCAGCTCACCTGGATCGGGCGGGGGAACTCAGCCCCAGCATTTT. As protein: CASSPGSGGGTQPQHF. Based on the CDR3 plus reference TRBV18 and TRBJ1-5, the full variable domain is NAGVMQNPRHLVRRRGQEARLRCSPMKGHSHVYWYRQLPEEGLKFMVYLQKENIIDESGMPKERFSAEFPKEGPSILRIQQVVRGDSAAYFCASSPGSGGGTQPQHFGDGTRLSIL.

This clone appeared a single time. V usage is TRBV27 and J usage is TRBJ2-7; 11 bases align to TRBD1. In germline, CDR1 is MNHEY, CDR2 SMNVEV (reference sequence). This CDR3 spans 15 amino acids. V shed 4 bases, J shed 0 bases, and the junction held 2 bases outside the gene matches. Written as DNA, the CDR3 is TGTGCCAGCAGTTCCGGGACAGGGGGCTCCTACGAGCAGTACTTC. As protein: CASSSGTGGSYEQYF.

For this clone: This could be a read error, since a much larger clone is one nucleotide away. The chain carries TRBV7-2 and TRBJ1-1; D unclear. V dropped 3 bases and J dropped 1 base, with 6 bases sitting between them. Germline values: CDR1 SGHTA, CDR2 FQGNSA. The length of the CDR3 is 13 residues. The CDR3 spells CASSLAGNTEAFF. CDR3 nucleotide sequence: TGTGCCAGCAGCTTGGCAGGGAACACTGAAGCTTTCTTT.

The chain joins TRBV6-5 to TRBJ1-5; 8 bases match TRBD1. The CDR3 runs 15 residues. CDR1 is MNHEY, CDR2 SVGAGI, per germline. V was pared by 6 bases and J by 9 bases, with 13 bases of the junction left unmatched. The CDR3 DNA sequence: TGTGCCAGCAGCCGCGACAGGGGTGACCCTTCGCCCCAGCATTTT. Translation gives CASSRDRGDPSPQHF.